One and the same sample provided the 4 T cell receptor beta chains below, sequenced in a study of blood T cell repertoires in COVID-19. The table came from immunoSEQ multiplex PCR; TCRdb's copy has only in-frame clones and leaves some out. The data show hundreds of thousands of clones, with 87% seen just once and 3% held by the top ten. The sequencing sample was made of PBMCs or T cells enriched from blood (not recorded which). The origin of the receptors is a woman aged 25 to 39 who had recovered from COVID-19.

The V and J genes are TRBV2 and TRBJ2-5; D is uncertain. Germline V lookup: CDR1 SNHLY, CDR2 FYNNEI. The CDR3 contains 14 residues. Trimming shortened V by 1 base and J by 4 bases, and 10 bases separated the two germline ends. The CDR3 DNA is TGTGCCAGCAGTGAAGGAGGCTACCGAGAGACCCAGTACTTC. Translation: CASSEGGYRETQYF.

J is TRBJ2-7 and V is TRBV19, with TRBD1 matching 8 bases. Per the germline V gene, CDR1 is LNHDA and CDR2 is SQIVND (reference sequence). This CDR3 is 15 amino acids long. Trimming at V came to 9 bases and at J to 4 bases, leaving 14 bases not matched to a gene. This CDR3 reads CASRTRDRWDYEQYF. In DNA form, the CDR3 reads TGTGCCAGCCGAACCCGGGACAGGTGGGATTACGAGCAGTACTTC.

The chain is built from TRBV3-1 (or the pseudogene TRBV3-2) and TRBJ2-1, with 9 bases identical to TRBD2. This CDR3 is 17 amino acids long. Germline trimming cut 1 base from V and 6 bases from J; bases unmatched to any gene: 10. Germline CDR1 LGHDT, CDR2 YNNKEL (reference sequence). CDR3 loop: CASSQAYGTSTANEQFF. CDR3 nucleotides: TGTGCCAGCAGCCAAGCTTATGGGACTAGCACCGCCAATGAGCAGTTCTTC.

The chain uses TRBV27 and TRBJ1-1, with TRBD1 identical over 9 bases. The J segment lost 2 bases and the V segment lost 7 bases, leaving 11 bases of the junction unmatched. Germline V gene data show CDR1 as MNHEY and CDR2 as SMNVEV (reference sequence). This CDR3 is 16 amino acids long. DNA of the CDR3: TGTGCCAGCAACAACGCCGGGACAGGGCTAAACACTGAAGCTTTCTTT. This encodes CASNNAGTGLNTEAFF.